This T cell receptor (beta chain) was sequenced for a study of blood T cell repertoires in COVID-19. The CDR3 sequence is 11 residues long. Looked up from germline, CDR1 is WSHSY and CDR2 is SAAADI. J gave up 9 bases and V 7 bases, and 4 bases lay outside the gene matches. Assay: immunoSEQ multiplex PCR; the TCRdb copy retains only in-frame clones and omits some. The table lists around 67,000 clones, around 80% of them singletons. The sample taken for sequencing was peripheral blood. This receptor was taken from a human donor in a cohort sampled during active COVID-19. The chain has TRBV10-2 and TRBJ2-3; TRBD2 matches 7 bases. This CDR3 is CASNSGNTQYF. CDR3 in DNA: TGCGCCAGCAACAGCGGGAACACGCAGTATTTT.